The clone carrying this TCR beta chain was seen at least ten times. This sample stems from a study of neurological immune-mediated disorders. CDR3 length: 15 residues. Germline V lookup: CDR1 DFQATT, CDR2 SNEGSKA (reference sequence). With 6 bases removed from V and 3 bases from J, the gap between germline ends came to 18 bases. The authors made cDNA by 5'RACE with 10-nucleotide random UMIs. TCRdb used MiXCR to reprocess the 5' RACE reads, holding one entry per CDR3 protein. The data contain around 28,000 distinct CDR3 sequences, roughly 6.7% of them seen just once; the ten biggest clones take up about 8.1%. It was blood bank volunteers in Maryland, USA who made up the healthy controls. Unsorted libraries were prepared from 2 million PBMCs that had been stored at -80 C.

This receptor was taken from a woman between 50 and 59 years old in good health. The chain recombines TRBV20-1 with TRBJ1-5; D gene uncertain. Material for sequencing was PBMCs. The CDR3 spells CSATEALGYNQPQHF. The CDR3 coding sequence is TGCAGTGCCACAGAAGCTTTGGGTTACAATCAGCCCCAGCATTTT.